The 8 T cell receptor beta chains below all came from one sample that was sequenced in a study of blood T cell repertoires in COVID-19. The data were produced by immunoSEQ multiplex PCR, yet TCRdb's version contains in-frame clones alone and is incomplete. The sample records tens of thousands of clones, 82% being singletons. The source material was peripheral blood. These receptors originate from a human donor in a cohort sampled during active COVID-19.

The rearrangement uses TRBV21-1 and TRBJ1-5; TRBD1, the D gene given by the table, was not confirmed from the DNA. TRBV21-1 is assigned pseudogene status. The CDR3 loop spans 15 amino acids. DNA of the CDR3: TGTGCCAGCAGCAGACCGTGGGGGCTCAATCAGCCCCAGCATTTT. As protein: CASSRPWGLNQPQHF.

The rearrangement uses TRBV1 and TRBJ2-7; TRBD1, the table's D call, was not compared with the DNA. TRBV1 is flagged as a pseudogene. This CDR3 has 15 amino acids. Here the CDR3 DNA reads TGCACCAGCAGCCAAGATCATCTCAGTAACTACGAGCAGTACTTC. This translates into CTSSQDHLSNYEQYF.

V and J are TRBV5-1 and TRBJ2-3; the D is unclear. V gave up 0 bases and J gave up 0 bases, with 5 bases separating them. The CDR3 has 14 amino acids. Per germline, CDR1 SGHRS and CDR2 YFSETQ. The CDR3 nucleotides read TGCGCCAGCAGCTTGGTAACTAGCACAGATACGCAGTATTTT. Encoded protein: CASSLVTSTDTQYF.

The chain has TRBV7-9 and TRBJ1-2; D unresolved. This CDR3 region has 14 residues. The V and J ends lost 0 bases and 4 bases respectively, with 9 bases between them. Germline V gene lookup returns CDR1 SEHNR and CDR2 FQNEAQ (reference sequence). This CDR3 is CASSLAMGLYGYTF. The CDR3 nucleotides are TGTGCCAGCAGCTTAGCCATGGGCCTCTATGGCTACACCTTC.

J is TRBJ1-1 and V is TRBV12-3 or TRBV12-4; 9 bases fit TRBD1. V shed 7 bases, J shed 3 bases, and the junction held 3 bases outside the gene matches. The CDR3 has 13 residues. CDR3 coding DNA: TGTGCCAGCACCGGGGACAGGGACACTGAAGCTTTCTTT. It yields the protein CASTGDRDTEAFF.

This rearrangement joins TRBV27 to TRBJ2-3; 11 bases line up with TRBD2. The CDR3 is 16 residues long. Germline values: CDR1 MNHEY, CDR2 SMNVEV (reference sequence). The V segment lost 4 bases and the J segment 4 bases; nucleotides outside the gene matches: 7. The DNA for the CDR3 is TGTGCCAGCAGTTCTAGACTAGCGGGGTGGTCAGATACGCAGTATTTT. Protein sequence: CASSSRLAGWSDTQYF.

This chain connects TRBV29-1 to TRBJ2-3, with D possibly TRBD2 on 6 matching bases. Per the germline V gene, CDR1 is SQVTM and CDR2 is ANQGSEA. V dropped 4 bases and J dropped 0 bases, with 8 bases sitting between them. There are 13 residues in the CDR3. The CDR3 region has the DNA TGCAGCGTTGCTGGGACTAGCACAGATACGCAGTATTTT. Amino acid sequence: CSVAGTSTDTQYF.

This clone was seen just once. This chain links TRBV21-1 with TRBJ1-1; the table's D gene call, TRBD1, was not cross checked with the DNA. TRBV21-1 counts as a pseudogene. CDR3 length: 14 residues. CDR3 amino acids: CASSPDRANTEAFF. DNA for the CDR3: TGTGCCAGCAGCCCGGACAGGGCGAACACTGAAGCTTTCTTT.